This T cell receptor (beta chain) was recorded in a study of cytomegalovirus exposure and HLA in healthy donors. General study findings and limits: Follow-up analysis later connected one missense variant in DCLRE1C with trimming of TCR beta V- and J-genes. The investigators catalogued 164 TCR beta chains as cytomegalovirus-associated. It was assumed in the presence/absence analyses that sequencing depth was roughly uniform across donors.

This PCR relied on a set of 60 Vbeta primers and 13 Jbeta primers. As originally analysed: An analysis performed later counted 72 million or so unique TCR beta chains (roughly 10 million of them shared). Some clones are missing from TCRdb's copy, which holds only in-frame ones; the method was immunoSEQ multiplex PCR. The DNA gave D and trimming, while V, J and clone size come from that table. Of under 200,000 clones in the sample, under 90% were seen once. Germline lookup yields CDR1 LNHNV and CDR2 YYDKDF (reference sequence). Trimming took 1 base from V and 5 from J, leaving 8 bases between them. The CDR3 consists of 13 residues. Comment on this clone: The antigen is not known.

The sequenced sample was PBMCs. The chain combines TRBV15 with TRBJ2-5; perhaps TRBD1 as D (5 bases). This TCR came from a man between 18 and 35 years old in good health and CMV-seronegative. The CDR3 DNA reads as TGTGCCACCAGCAGAGGGGGCACGGAGACCCAGTACTTC. Protein: CATSRGGTETQYF.